The rows below give T cell receptor beta chains drawn from one sample of a study of T cells expressing NK-cell markers. TCRdb reprocessed the 5' RACE reads; each CDR3 protein has one entry and no DNA is given. The sample data list some 450,000 distinct CDR3 sequences. Sequencing input: blood T cells: a sorted CD56 or NKG2C T cell subset, CD4+ or CD8+ T cells, or bulk PBMC T cells (not recorded which). The receptors were gathered from a woman between 18 and 70 years old in good health. Each CDR3 is given with its conserved first and last residue.

j_call: TRBJ2-1; v_call: TRBV20-1; cdr3_aa: CSARRGIPNEQFF
j_call: TRBJ2-1; v_call: TRBV4-3; cdr3_aa: CASSQDRGLSYNEQFF
j_call: TRBJ2-1; v_call: TRBV11-2; cdr3_aa: CASSLIMGGQRLDEQFF
j_call: TRBJ1-4; v_call: TRBV11-2; cdr3_aa: CASGSPGQGVGLEKLFF
j_call: TRBJ2-3; v_call: TRBV15; cdr3_aa: CATSRSRSSTDTQYF
j_call: TRBJ2-5; v_call: TRBV7-8; cdr3_aa: CASSLEGWETQYF
j_call: TRBJ2-4; v_call: TRBV19; cdr3_aa: CASGDSGGWDIQYF
j_call: TRBJ2-3; v_call: TRBV7-3; cdr3_aa: CASSSTPYYGTDTQYF
j_call: TRBJ2-6; v_call: TRBV29-1; cdr3_aa: CSVETDSGANVLTF
j_call: TRBJ2-3; v_call: TRBV12-3/TRBV12-4; cdr3_aa: CASSLAGQTDTQYF
j_call: TRBJ2-1; v_call: TRBV12-3/TRBV12-4; cdr3_aa: CASSVRGWQFF
j_call: TRBJ2-6; v_call: TRBV20-1; cdr3_aa: CSARDEGDTSSGANVLTF
j_call: TRBJ1-2; v_call: TRBV5-1; cdr3_aa: CASSLAGGRRANYGYTF
j_call: TRBJ2-5; v_call: TRBV9; cdr3_aa: CASSVRGLEETQYF
j_call: TRBJ2-5; v_call: TRBV20-1; cdr3_aa: CSARVNPEETQYF
j_call: TRBJ2-7; v_call: TRBV24-1; cdr3_aa: CATSVPPIYEQYF
j_call: TRBJ1-2; v_call: TRBV20-1; cdr3_aa: CSAHGPGSNGYTF
j_call: TRBJ2-2; v_call: TRBV7-9; cdr3_aa: CASSTWDYSNTGELFF
j_call: TRBJ2-4; v_call: TRBV6-2/TRBV6-3; cdr3_aa: CASSYGGGAKNIQYF
j_call: TRBJ1-4; v_call: TRBV12-3/TRBV12-4; cdr3_aa: CASSKHGTEGEKLFF
j_call: TRBJ1-1; v_call: TRBV4-3; cdr3_aa: CASSLHLSMNTEAFF
j_call: TRBJ2-1; v_call: TRBV13; cdr3_aa: CASSLASGLAGTNEQFF
j_call: TRBJ2-5; v_call: TRBV4-3; cdr3_aa: CAGEGRIQETQYF
j_call: TRBJ2-3; v_call: TRBV7-3; cdr3_aa: CASSLSSGSTDTQYF
j_call: TRBJ1-2; v_call: TRBV28; cdr3_aa: CASSQGGTQGYTF
j_call: TRBJ2-1; v_call: TRBV7-2; cdr3_aa: CASSLLAVYNEQFF